The clone carrying this T cell receptor beta chain has only a few counts. The antigen is undetermined. Sequencing libraries made from TCR beta cDNA carried unique molecular identifiers. One entry per CDR3 protein results from TCRdb running MiXCR on the PCR reads. Of hundreds of thousands of distinct CDR3 sequences listed, under 55% are singletons. The sample belongs to a study of post-analysis software for immune sequencing data. Study conclusions and caveats: Elevated frequency relative to controls characterized roughly 5 TRBV segments in patients, TRBV5-6, TRBV5-1 and TRBV20-1 among them.

V was trimmed by 3 bases and J by 3 bases, leaving 6 bases between them. Germline V lookup: CDR1 DFQATT, CDR2 SNEGSKA (reference sequence). The CDR3 extends over 11 amino acids. The rearrangement links TRBV20-1 to TRBJ2-7, with TRBD2 as a possible D gene (5 bases). Sequenced material: blood. The TCR comes from a girl aged 5-17 years with multiple sclerosis. The CDR3 spells CSASGIYEQYF. The DNA of the CDR3 is TGCAGTGCTAGCGGGATCTACGAGCAGTACTTC.